The clone carrying this T cell receptor (beta chain) was counted a few times. What it binds is not known. Germline assignment: CDR1 LNHDA and CDR2 SQIVND (reference sequence). The V end was cut by 5 bases, the J end by 3 bases, with 20 bases between. The length of the CDR3 is 16 residues. This sample was included in a study of radiotherapy plus CTLA-4 blockade in lung cancer. Background on the study: Of the patients, roughly 17% showed objective responses and 31% attained disease control.

Only in-frame clones appear in the TCRdb table, and some are missing; sequencing was by immunoSEQ multiplex PCR. The sample yields 55,000 to 80,000 clones, more than 75% seen once. The study treated chemo-refractory metastatic non-small-cell lung cancer patients with focal radiation plus ipilimumab CTLA-4 blockade. Whole-study findings and limits: Radiotherapy was combined with ipilimumab, and tumor-derived TCR clones then expanded in blood. Best predicting response, reportedly, were early blood T cell clone dynamics, with interferon-beta.

The chain couples TRBV19 to TRBJ2-7, with a possible D match to TRBD1 (5 bases). The receptor was derived from a human donor with non-small cell lung cancer who had a complete response to radiotherapy plus ipilimumab. The sequences come from peripheral blood, collected from a patient treated with radiotherapy plus ipilimumab. The CDR3 spells CASSARDRGGGYEQYF. For the CDR3, the DNA is TGTGCCAGTAGTGCCCGTGATAGGGGTGGTGGCTACGAGCAGTACTTC.